These 18 T cell receptor beta chains came from one sample sequenced in a study of T cell responses to AZD1222 COVID-19 vaccine. The data were produced by immunoSEQ multiplex PCR, yet TCRdb's version contains in-frame clones alone and is incomplete. The table lists roughly 96,000 clones, 85% to 90% of them singletons, with under 30% in the top ten. The sample in question was peripheral blood, obtained on day 0 of AZD1222 vaccination. The origin of the receptors is an adult in good health.

The V call is TRBV6-5, the J call TRBJ2-7, with TRBD1 matching 9 bases. The CDR3 is 14 amino acids. The germline CDR1 and CDR2 sequences are MNHEY and SVGAGI. J was trimmed by 3 bases and V by 6 bases; bases with no gene match: 6. CDR3 DNA sequence: TGTGCCAGCAGAGCCGGGACAGGGAACTACGAGCAGTACTTC. Protein sequence: CASRAGTGNYEQYF.

J is TRBJ2-1 and V is TRBV3-1 (or the pseudogene TRBV3-2), with D possibly being TRBD2 (6 bases). The CDR3 length is 15 residues. Trimming took 4 bases from V and 4 from J, leaving 14 bases between them. The germline CDR1 and CDR2 sequences are LGHDT and YNNKEL (reference sequence). The DNA of the CDR3 is TGTGCCAGCAGCCCTCTAGCGTCGTCATACAATGAGCAGTTCTTC. The encoded protein is CASSPLASSYNEQFF.

The chain couples TRBV30 to TRBJ1-1; the D is unclear. Trimming removed 1 base at V and 4 bases at J, with 10 bases between. The CDR3 length is 13 residues. Germline CDR1 is GTSNPN and CDR2 is SVGIG (reference sequence). The CDR3 nucleotides are TGTGCCTGGAGTGCCCAAGAGCTCACTGAAGCTTTCTTT. This codes for CAWSAQELTEAFF. Full variable domain (remainder filled in from reference TRBV30 and TRBJ1-1): SQTIHQWPATLVQPVGSPLSLECTVEGTSNPNLYWYRQAAGRGLQLLFYSVGIGQISSEVPQNLSASRPQDRQFILSSKKLLLSDSGFYLCAWSAQELTEAFFGQGTRLTVV.

This chain joins TRBV6-1 and TRBJ2-7, with TRBD2 identical over 8 bases. The CDR3 totals 15 residues. Germline V gene data show CDR1 as MNHNS and CDR2 as SASEGT. The V segment lost 1 base and the J segment 1 base; nucleotides outside the gene matches: 3. The CDR3 loop is CASSEGTSSSYEQYF. As DNA, the CDR3 is TGTGCCAGCAGTGAAGGGACTAGCTCGTCCTACGAGCAGTACTTC.

V usage is TRBV5-1 and J usage is TRBJ2-7; 8 bases map to TRBD1. From germline, CDR1 is SGHRS and CDR2 YFSETQ. The CDR3 is made up of 15 amino acids. The V and J ends lost 4 bases and 3 bases, in that order; junction bases with no gene match: 9. The CDR3, as DNA: TGCGCCAGCAGCCCTCGGGGGACAGGCGGCTACGAGCAGTACTTC. Its translation is CASSPRGTGGYEQYF.

This chain uses TRBV5-1 with TRBJ2-5; 9 bases fit TRBD1. The CDR3 consists of 16 residues. The V and J ends lost 3 bases and 2 bases, in that order; junction bases with no gene match: 8. Germline assignment: CDR1 SGHRS and CDR2 YFSETQ. As DNA, the CDR3 is TGCGCCAGCAGCTCTCCCGGACAGGGGTCTCAAGAGACCCAGTACTTC. Amino acid sequence: CASSSPGQGSQETQYF. The full variable domain, in which reference TRBV5-1 and TRBJ2-5 provide the parts outside the CDR3, is KAGVTQTPRYLIKTRGQQVTLSCSPISGHRSVSWYQQTPGQGLQFLFEYFSETQRNKGNFPGRFSGRQFSNSRSEMNVSTLELGDSALYLCASSSPGQGSQETQYFGPGTRLLVL.

The chain joins TRBV28 to TRBJ1-2; TRBD1 is a possible D gene (6 bases). This CDR3 is 12 amino acids long. V was trimmed by 11 bases and J by 6 bases, leaving 16 bases between them. CDR1 and CDR2 (germline): MDHEN, SYDVKM. CDR3 residues: CASGGASHGYTF. CDR3 nucleotides: TGTGCCTCCGGGGGGGCGTCACATGGCTACACCTTC.

The chain uses TRBV6-4 and TRBJ1-4; D perhaps matches TRBD1 (6 bases). This CDR3 has 15 amino acids. Looked up from germline, CDR1 is MRHNA and CDR2 is SNTAGT. V was pared by 4 bases and J by 6 bases, with 15 bases between. CDR3 protein: CASSVYRAEDEKLFF. CDR3 nucleotides: TGTGCCAGCAGTGTCTACAGGGCTGAGGATGAAAAACTGTTTTTT.

The genes are TRBV18 and TRBJ2-2; no clear D gene. The V and J ends lost 1 base and 4 bases respectively, with 10 bases between them. Germline V gene lookup returns CDR1 KGHSH and CDR2 LQKENI. CDR3 length: 15 residues. CDR3 bases: TGTGCCAGCTCACCACAAAGCACCGTCACCGGGGAGCTGTTTTTT. Translation gives CASSPQSTVTGELFF.

The chain combines TRBV28 with TRBJ1-1, with D maybe TRBD1 (5 bases). This CDR3 spans 14 amino acids. Between the trimmed V and J ends, which lost 6 bases and 4 bases, there was a span of 15 bases. CDR1 is MDHEN and CDR2 is SYDVKM in the germline V gene. For the CDR3, the DNA is TGTGCCAGCAGACTCGACAGTGGGCCCACTGAAGCTTTCTTT. Amino acids: CASRLDSGPTEAFF.

The gene calls are TRBV28 and TRBJ1-2, with a possible D match to TRBD1 (5 bases). The CDR3 runs 13 residues. V was shortened by 2 bases and J by 7 bases, with 11 bases between the two germline ends. In germline, CDR1 is MDHEN, CDR2 SYDVKM. The CDR3 loop reads CASSLLGVGGYTF. Here the CDR3 DNA reads TGTGCCAGCAGTTTACTGGGGGTCGGTGGCTACACCTTC.

J is TRBJ2-2 and V is TRBV7-3; 10 bases match TRBD2. Looked up from germline, CDR1 is SGHTA and CDR2 is FQGTGA. The V gene end was trimmed by 2 bases and the J gene end by 5 bases; junction bases not matched to a gene: 8. The CDR3 spans 17 residues. The CDR3 DNA is TGTGCCAGCAGCTTACCTCTAGCGGGAGAATGGACCGGGGAGCTGTTTTTT. This codes for CASSLPLAGEWTGELFF.

This clone has a handful of counts. This sequence joins TRBV11-2 and TRBJ2-4, with D possibly matching TRBD2 (5 bases). Germline assignment: CDR1 SGHAT and CDR2 FQNNGV. Trimming left V 5 bases short and J 8 bases short, with 13 bases between. This CDR3 comprises 13 residues. CDR3 bases: TGTGCCAGCAGCCCCCGCGGGCGAGACATTCAGTACTTC. It specifies CASSPRGRDIQYF.

This clone was picked up a small number of times. The CDR3 spells CASARQLNTEAFF. CDR3 DNA: TGCGCCAGCGCCAGACAGCTGAACACTGAAGCTTTCTTT. The chain has TRBV4-1 and TRBJ1-1; TRBD1 is a possible D gene (5 bases). The V end was cut by 8 bases, the J end by 0 bases, with 10 bases between. Germline V gene data show CDR1 as MGHRA and CDR2 as YSYEKL. The CDR3 runs to 13 residues.

This clone showed up just once. J is TRBJ2-7 and V is TRBV18; no clear D. Looked up from germline, CDR1 is KGHSH and CDR2 is LQKENI. The CDR3 length is 15 residues. V lost 5 bases, J lost 2 bases, and 16 bases lay in between. CDR3 region: CASSSLFRETYEQYF. The CDR3 DNA reads TGTGCCAGCTCATCCCTGTTCCGCGAGACCTACGAGCAGTACTTC.

The rearrangement uses TRBV18 and TRBJ2-3, with a possible D match to TRBD2 (5 bases). Between the trimmed V and J ends, which lost 4 bases and 2 bases, there was a span of 13 bases. Germline V gene sequence: CDR1 KGHSH, CDR2 LQKENI. The length of the CDR3 is 15 residues. In DNA form, the CDR3 reads TGTGCCAGCTCACAGCCGGGAACCATCACAGATACGCAGTATTTT. Translation: CASSQPGTITDTQYF.

The V gene is TRBV30, the J gene TRBJ1-1, with D unclear. The V end lost 5 bases, the J end lost 1 base, and 11 bases lay between the germline ends. Germline V gene lookup returns CDR1 GTSNPN and CDR2 SVGIG (reference sequence). The length of the CDR3 is 13 residues. The CDR3 region is CAWDLTRNTEAFF. The CDR3 region has the DNA TGTGCCTGGGATCTTACACGGAACACTGAAGCTTTCTTT.

As DNA, the CDR3 is TGTGCCAGCAGGTTGGCGGGAGGCTCCTACAATGAGCAGTTCTTC. Its translation: CASRLAGGSYNEQFF. The chain employs TRBV7-9 and TRBJ2-1, with TRBD2 matching over 8 bases. Germline CDR1 and CDR2: SEHNR and FQNEAQ (reference sequence). The V gene end was trimmed by 6 bases and the J gene end by 0 bases; junction bases not matched to a gene: 4. The length of the CDR3 is 15 residues.